The 32 T cell receptor beta chains in this list originate from one sample, sequenced in a study of cytomegalovirus exposure and HLA in healthy donors. The primer mix had 60 Vbeta and 13 Jbeta primers. TCRdb's table, derived via immunoSEQ multiplex PCR, lists solely in-frame clones and lacks some. The sample shows under 200,000 clones, around 68% of them seen only once. Sample: PBMCs. The receptors derive from a man in his fifties or sixties in good health and CMV-seronegative.

J is TRBJ2-2 and V is TRBV9, with 13 bases lining up with TRBD2. The CDR3 covers 15 residues. Per germline, CDR1 SGDLS and CDR2 YYNGEE. V trimming: 4 bases; J trimming: 7 bases; junction bases outside the gene matches: 4. CDR3 residues: CASSTSGGALGELFF. The CDR3 DNA follows: TGTGCCAGCAGCACTAGCGGGGGGGCGCTCGGGGAGCTGTTTTTT.

This clone was counted between two and nine times. The chain recombines TRBV20-1 with TRBJ1-5; the D is unclear. V lost 0 bases and J 7 bases, leaving 4 bases between the germline ends. CDR1 and CDR2 from the germline V gene are DFQATT and SNEGSKA (reference sequence). The CDR3 runs 11 residues. The CDR3, as DNA: TGCAGTGCTAGAGATCAACAGCCCCAGCATTTT. It codes for CSARDQQPQHF.

The rearrangement joins TRBV7-7 to TRBJ2-5; 10 nucleotides align to TRBD1. V lost 4 bases, J lost 5 bases, and 19 bases stayed unmatched. CDR1 is SSHAT, CDR2 FNYEAQ, per germline (reference sequence). This CDR3 contains 19 residues. CDR3 nucleotide sequence: TGTGCCAGCAGCTCCGGGAGGCCCTTCAAGGGGACAGGGGAGGAGACCCAGTACTTC. Translated: CASSSGRPFKGTGEETQYF.

This rearrangement joins TRBV21-1 to TRBJ2-2; the table's D call TRBD2 went unverified against the DNA. TRBV21-1 is given as a pseudogene. CDR3 length: 18 residues. The chain's CDR3 is CASSTKFSRTRNTGELFF. The CDR3 DNA reads TGTGCCAGCAGCACTAAGTTCTCCCGGACTAGGAACACCGGGGAGCTGTTTTTT.

The chain employs TRBV5-1 and TRBJ1-2; 8 positions match TRBD1. V dropped 3 bases and J dropped 4; count of bases not matched to a gene: 8. Germline CDR1 SGHRS, CDR2 YFSETQ. The CDR3 contains 15 residues. CDR3 nucleotides: TGCGCCAGCAGCTACGGACAGGGTTGGGGCTATGGCTACACCTTC. This sequence encodes CASSYGQGWGYGYTF.

The chain uses TRBV6-6 and TRBJ2-5, with 7 bases lining up with TRBD1. V shed 2 bases, J shed 2 bases, and the junction held 2 bases outside the gene matches. The CDR3 has 14 amino acids. Germline CDR1 is MNHNY and CDR2 is SVGAGI (reference sequence). The CDR3, as DNA: TGTGCCAGCAGTTACCGGACAGGACAAGAGACCCAGTACTTC. Residues: CASSYRTGQETQYF.

The chain is built from TRBV6-1 and TRBJ2-5; 7 nucleotides align to TRBD1. Germline CDR1 is MNHNS and CDR2 is SASEGT. The CDR3 contains 14 residues. The junction had 4 bases not matched to a gene; V was cut back by 2 bases and J by 4 bases. CDR3 region: CASSERAGGETQYF. CDR3 in DNA: TGTGCCAGCAGTGAACGGGCAGGGGGAGAGACCCAGTACTTC.

Written as DNA, the CDR3 is TGTGCCAGCAGCCAAGCTACCAGGGTGGACACTGAAGCTTTCTTT. Protein sequence: CASSQATRVDTEAFF. The chain employs TRBV4-2 and TRBJ1-1; the D gene is possibly TRBD1 (5 bases). V lost 1 base and J lost 3, with 12 bases in between. CDR3 length: 15 residues. Germline assignment: CDR1 LGHNA and CDR2 YNFKEQ.

The V and J genes are TRBV28 and TRBJ2-7, with 15 nucleotides matching TRBD2. CDR1 MDHEN and CDR2 SYDVKM come from the germline V gene. Trimming cost V 7 bases and J 6 bases; bases outside gene matches: 4. The CDR3 sequence is 14 residues long. The CDR3: CASTRTSGGAEQYF. The CDR3 region has the DNA TGTGCCAGCACCAGGACTAGCGGGGGGGCCGAGCAGTACTTC. The variable domain in full, completed from reference TRBV28 and TRBJ2-7, reads DVKVTQSSRYLVKRTGEKVFLECVQDMDHENMFWYRQDPGLGLRLIYFSYDVKMKEKGDIPEGYSVSREKKERFSLILESASTNQTSMYLCASTRTSGGAEQYFGPGTRLTVT.

This clone has more than one count but fewer than ten. The V call is TRBV7-8, the J call TRBJ1-3; TRBD1 aligns across 10 bases. This CDR3 spans 15 amino acids. Germline V lookup: CDR1 SGHVS, CDR2 FQNEAQ. Trimming cost V 4 bases and J 4 bases; bases outside gene matches: 4. The CDR3 reads CASSSRTGGGNTIYF. In nucleotides, the CDR3 is TGTGCCAGCAGCTCCCGGACAGGGGGAGGAAACACCATATATTTT.

The chain links TRBV6-1 to TRBJ2-7; TRBD2 matches at 9 bases. J was trimmed by 0 bases and V by 2 bases; bases with no gene match: 14. This CDR3 comprises 19 residues. Germline values: CDR1 MNHNS, CDR2 SASEGT. CDR3 region: CASSEIGRDLAGFSYEQYF. The CDR3 nucleotides are TGTGCCAGCAGTGAAATCGGGAGGGACCTAGCGGGGTTCTCCTACGAGCAGTACTTC.

This clone has a handful of counts. The gene calls are TRBV7-2 and TRBJ1-3; 8 nucleotides match TRBD1. CDR3 size: 15 residues. The junction had 6 bases not matched to a gene; V was cut back by 7 bases and J by 1 base. The germline gives CDR1 SGHTA, CDR2 FQGNSA. CDR3 sequence reads: CASTRRTGSGNTIYF. The CDR3 coding sequence is TGTGCCAGCACCCGCCGGACAGGGTCTGGAAACACCATATATTTT. The full variable domain, rest sourced from reference TRBV7-2 and TRBJ1-3, is GAGVSQSPSNKVTEKGKDVELRCDPISGHTALYWYRQSLGQGLEFLIYFQGNSAPDKSGLPSDRFSAERTGGSVSTLTIQRTQQEDSAVYLCASTRRTGSGNTIYFGEGSWLTVV.

A few counts support this clone. The CDR3 here is CASSRDRSETQYF. For the CDR3, the DNA is TGTGCCAGCAGCCGGGACAGGTCAGAGACCCAGTACTTC. The chain is built from TRBV6-1 and TRBJ2-5; 8 nucleotides line up with TRBD1. This CDR3 contains 13 residues. Germline assignment: CDR1 MNHNS and CDR2 SASEGT. V shed 6 bases and J 4 bases; nucleotides not matched to a gene: 4.

The genes are TRBV14 and TRBJ2-1; 9 bases are shared with TRBD1. This CDR3 has 15 amino acids. Per the germline V gene, CDR1 is SGHDN and CDR2 is FVKESK. The V gene end was trimmed by 1 base and the J gene end by 6 bases; junction bases not matched to a gene: 4. The DNA for the CDR3 is TGTGCCAGCAGCCAAGGGGACAGGGCCTTCAATGAGCAGTTCTTC. Its protein product is CASSQGDRAFNEQFF.

V usage is TRBV5-4 and J usage is TRBJ1-1, with a weak D call TRBD1 (5 bases). CDR1 is SGHNT and CDR2 is YYREEE in the germline V gene (reference sequence). The CDR3 spans 14 residues. V was cut by 0 bases and J by 1 base, with 7 bases left in between. As DNA, the CDR3 is TGTGCCAGCAGCTTGGTCGGGGGGAACACTGAAGCTTTCTTT. Translated, it gives CASSLVGGNTEAFF.

This clone was counted between two and nine times. The rearrangement joins TRBV19 to TRBJ2-1; perhaps TRBD1 as D (6 bases). V was pared by 0 bases and J by 7 bases, with 16 bases between. The CDR3 covers 16 residues. CDR1 is LNHDA and CDR2 is SQIVND in the germline V gene (reference sequence). The CDR3 sequence: CASSIEGASSGNEQFF. In DNA, the CDR3 is TGTGCCAGTAGTATAGAGGGGGCCTCATCCGGAAATGAGCAGTTCTTC.

V and J are TRBV6-1 and TRBJ2-7; no firm D call. The CDR3 covers 12 residues. Looked up from germline, CDR1 is MNHNS and CDR2 is SASEGT. V lost 5 bases to trimming and J lost 3 bases, with 8 bases between them. CDR3 in amino acids: CASSLAYYEQYF. As DNA, the CDR3 is TGTGCCAGCAGTTTAGCCTACTACGAGCAGTACTTC.

The chain combines TRBV6-1 with TRBJ1-6, with 7 bases identical to TRBD1. This CDR3 region has 14 residues. The ends lost 1 base at V and 12 bases at J; junction bases unmatched: 6. The germline gives CDR1 MNHNS, CDR2 SASEGT. CDR3 protein: CASSEGQGGKPLHF. As DNA, the CDR3 is TGTGCCAGCAGTGAAGGACAGGGTGGAAAACCCCTCCACTTT.

V is TRBV14 and J is TRBJ2-2; no definite D call. Germline lookup yields CDR1 SGHDN and CDR2 FVKESK. Trimming took off 1 base at V and 2 bases at J, with 8 bases between the two ends. The CDR3 consists of 15 residues. The CDR3 sequence is CASSQVSVNTGELFF. The CDR3 DNA is TGTGCCAGCAGCCAAGTTTCAGTTAACACCGGGGAGCTGTTTTTT.

This clone was found a few times. V gene TRBV5-6 combines with J gene TRBJ1-1; TRBD1 matches at 7 bases. The CDR3 extends over 15 amino acids. The V segment lost 4 bases and the J segment 0 bases; nucleotides outside the gene matches: 6. Germline assignment: CDR1 SGHDT and CDR2 YYEEEE. CDR3 sequence reads: CASSELDRVNTEAFF. CDR3 nucleotides: TGTGCCAGCAGCGAATTAGACAGGGTGAACACTGAAGCTTTCTTT.

The rearrangement joins TRBV7-8 to TRBJ1-2, with 7 bases that match TRBD1. The V segment lost 1 base and the J segment 7 bases; nucleotides outside the gene matches: 6. The CDR3 is 14 amino acids. Germline V gene data show CDR1 as SGHVS and CDR2 as FQNEAQ. CDR3 sequence reads: CASSLEVRGSGYTF. CDR3 nucleotides: TGTGCCAGCAGCTTAGAAGTCAGGGGGTCTGGCTACACCTTC.

The V gene is TRBV7-7, the J gene TRBJ2-1, with D possibly matching TRBD2 (6 bases). The CDR3 has 15 residues. Trimming cost V 0 bases and J 3 bases, with 9 bases left between them. Germline CDR1 SSHAT, CDR2 FNYEAQ (reference sequence). The CDR3 reads CASSLASGNYNEQFF. The DNA for the CDR3 is TGTGCCAGCAGCTTAGCTAGCGGTAACTACAATGAGCAGTTCTTC.

This sequence joins TRBV28 and TRBJ2-3; the D gene is possibly TRBD2 (7 bases). Germline values: CDR1 MDHEN, CDR2 SYDVKM. The CDR3 length is 14 residues. V was clipped by 8 bases and J by 5 bases, with 17 bases between them. The DNA for the CDR3 is TGTGCCAGCCCCTGCCCCGGGGGGCTAGATACGCAGTATTTT. This gives the protein CASPCPGGLDTQYF.

The chain links TRBV28 to TRBJ1-4, with a tentative D call TRBD1 (6 bases). Germline V gives CDR1 MDHEN, CDR2 SYDVKM. This CDR3 comprises 15 residues. V was cut by 7 bases and J by 6 bases, with 18 bases left in between. CDR3 loop: CASTTGGGGHEKLFF. CDR3 in DNA: TGTGCCAGCACCACTGGTGGGGGCGGTCATGAAAAACTGTTTTTT. Full variable domain (outside the CDR3, taken from reference TRBV28 and TRBJ1-4): DVKVTQSSRYLVKRTGEKVFLECVQDMDHENMFWYRQDPGLGLRLIYFSYDVKMKEKGDIPEGYSVSREKKERFSLILESASTNQTSMYLCASTTGGGGHEKLFFGSGTQLSVL.

V gene TRBV28 combines with J gene TRBJ1-2, with D maybe TRBD1 (5 bases). The germline gives CDR1 MDHEN, CDR2 SYDVKM. Trimming took off 5 bases at V and 2 bases at J, with 12 bases between the two ends. The CDR3 consists of 14 residues. In DNA form, the CDR3 reads TGTGCCAGCAGTCCCAATCCAGGGAACTATGGCTACACCTTC. Translated, it gives CASSPNPGNYGYTF.

This clone was found a few times. V is TRBV6-4 and J is TRBJ2-5, with TRBD1 matching 9 bases. Trimming removed 7 bases from V and 5 bases from J; junction bases left unmatched: 8. The CDR3 is made up of 14 amino acids. In germline, CDR1 is MRHNA, CDR2 SNTAGT. CDR3 in DNA: TGTGCCAGCATCGAGGACAGGGGCCTGGAGACCCAGTACTTC. It translates to CASIEDRGLETQYF.

In nucleotides, the CDR3 is TGTGCCAGCAGCCCCCGGGACAGGGAGTACGAGCAGTACTTC. It specifies CASSPRDREYEQYF. This chain uses TRBV5-4 with TRBJ2-7; 9 nucleotides agree with TRBD1. The CDR3 sequence is 14 residues long. CDR1 and CDR2 (germline): SGHNT, YYREEE (reference sequence). The trim removed 4 bases at V and 4 bases at J, leaving 6 bases unmatched.

J is TRBJ1-1 and V is TRBV5-1, with unresolved D. The germline V gene encodes CDR1 SGHRS and CDR2 YFSETQ. Trimming took 0 bases from V and 4 from J, leaving 13 bases between them. This CDR3 is built from 15 residues. The CDR3 spells CASSLESISSTEAFF. DNA of the CDR3: TGCGCCAGCAGCTTGGAATCGATTTCGAGCACTGAAGCTTTCTTT.

The V call is TRBV27, the J call TRBJ1-5; the D gene is possibly TRBD1 (5 bases). The CDR3 runs 13 residues. Trimming left V 6 bases short and J 12 bases short, with 18 bases between. CDR1 and CDR2 (germline): MNHEY, SMNVEV (reference sequence). The CDR3 DNA reads TGTGCCAGCAGGAATCGAGACAGCCGGCACCAGCATTTT. This encodes CASRNRDSRHQHF.

Points on this clone: Other DNA sequences in the sample encode the same CDR3. The chain uses TRBV5-1 and TRBJ2-5, with 7 bases matching TRBD2. Germline-derived CDR1 and CDR2 are SGHRS and YFSETQ. This CDR3 has 14 residues. J lost 2 bases, V lost 4 bases, and 5 bases had no gene match. CDR3: CASSLTGGQETQYF. DNA of the CDR3: TGCGCCAGCAGCCTGACGGGGGGACAAGAGACCCAGTACTTC.

This clone has a handful of counts. The chain combines TRBV20-1 with TRBJ1-4, with D hard to call. Trimming took 7 bases from V and 6 from J, leaving 9 bases between them. This CDR3 is 11 amino acids long. Germline CDR1 and CDR2: DFQATT and SNEGSKA (reference sequence). Here the CDR3 DNA reads TGCAGTGGGCAGGAGGATGAAAAACTGTTTTTT. Translation gives CSGQEDEKLFF.

V is TRBV20-1 and J is TRBJ1-1; no clear D. Per germline, CDR1 DFQATT and CDR2 SNEGSKA (reference sequence). The CDR3 is made up of 11 amino acids. The V and J ends lost 1 base and 7 bases respectively, with 7 bases between them. CDR3 sequence: CSARGSGEAFF. The CDR3 DNA follows: TGCAGTGCTAGAGGGAGCGGTGAAGCTTTCTTT.